These 30 T cell receptor beta chains were sequenced from one sample in a study of blood T cell repertoires in COVID-19. Profiling relied on immunoSEQ multiplex PCR, and the TCRdb table lists in-frame clones only, not all of them. Here the sample spans about 280,000 clones, approximately 86% being singletons. Sequencing input: peripheral blood. The source of these receptors is a woman aged 25 to 39 who had recovered from COVID-19.

The chain uses TRBV4-3 and TRBJ2-1; 10 bases align to TRBD2. V shed 3 bases, J shed 9 bases, and the junction held 8 bases outside the gene matches. The CDR3 extends over 15 amino acids. CDR1 is LGHNA, CDR2 YSLEER, per germline. The CDR3 here is CASSQESGRASEQFF. DNA of the CDR3: TGCGCCAGCAGCCAGGAGAGCGGGAGGGCTTCTGAGCAGTTCTTC.

The chain carries TRBV6-5 and TRBJ2-7; D remains ambiguous. This CDR3 has 15 amino acids. Germline V lookup: CDR1 MNHEY, CDR2 SVGAGI. V shed 5 bases and J shed 3 bases, with 17 bases lying between them. The CDR3 DNA follows: TGTGCCAGCAGTATCGCCCGTGTCGGTCTCTACGAGCAGTACTTC. Protein: CASSIARVGLYEQYF.

The V gene is TRBV5-1, the J gene TRBJ2-7; a weak D match, TRBD2 (8 bases). V lost 4 bases to trimming and J lost 4 bases, with 18 bases between them. This CDR3 has 15 residues. Germline loops: CDR1 SGHRS, CDR2 YFSETQ. CDR3 region: CASSREGTATYEQYF. In DNA, the CDR3 is TGCGCCAGCAGCCGGGAGGGGACAGCCACTTACGAGCAGTACTTC.

The rearrangement links TRBV3-1 (or the pseudogene TRBV3-2) to TRBJ1-2, with D possibly TRBD1 on 6 matching bases. Germline V CDR1 and CDR2: LGHDT, YNNKEL (reference sequence). Trimming cost V 1 base and J 12 bases, with 18 bases left between them. The CDR3 covers 14 residues. CDR3 bases: TGTGCCAGCAGCCAAGCAGGGGACCAGGCGGTTGACACCTTC. It codes for CASSQAGDQAVDTF.

The chain combines TRBV5-1 with TRBJ2-5, with TRBD2 matching 14 bases. CDR1 SGHRS and CDR2 YFSETQ come from the germline V gene. CDR3 length equals 18 residues. The J segment lost 5 bases and the V segment lost 4 bases, leaving 13 bases of the junction unmatched. CDR3 nucleotides: TGCGCCAGCAGCAAACCCGGACTAGCGGGGGGCGGTCGTGAGACCCAGTACTTC. It codes for CASSKPGLAGGGRETQYF.

This clone was seen a single time. V is TRBV19 and J is TRBJ1-1, with 7 bases lining up with TRBD1. The V segment lost 6 bases and the J segment 4 bases; nucleotides outside the gene matches: 5. The CDR3 length is 13 residues. Germline CDR1 LNHDA, CDR2 SQIVND (reference sequence). This chain's CDR3 is CASRTGLFTEAFF. CDR3 in DNA: TGTGCCAGTAGGACAGGGTTGTTCACTGAAGCTTTCTTT.

The chain employs TRBV6-5 and TRBJ2-2, with a tentative D call TRBD1 (5 bases). Germline V lookup: CDR1 MNHEY, CDR2 SVGAGI. There are 15 residues in the CDR3. The ends were cut back, 4 bases at V and 0 bases at J, with 9 bases in the middle. The CDR3 nucleotides read TGTGCCAGCAGTTTGAGACAGTCGAACACCGGGGAGCTGTTTTTT. It yields the protein CASSLRQSNTGELFF.

This chain connects TRBV2 to TRBJ2-3; 8 bases fit TRBD1. The CDR3 is 14 amino acids. V gave up 3 bases and J gave up 3 bases; unmatched junction bases: 2. The germline gives CDR1 SNHLY, CDR2 FYNNEI. CDR3 loop: CASSDRGLTDTQYF. Written as DNA, the CDR3 is TGTGCCAGCAGTGACAGGGGGCTTACAGATACGCAGTATTTT.

This clone was detected only a few times. CDR3 region: CASSPNPLAGAYNEQFF. In DNA form, the CDR3 reads TGCGCCAGCAGCCCCAACCCTCTAGCGGGGGCTTACAATGAGCAGTTCTTC. The rearrangement uses TRBV4-1 and TRBJ2-1, with TRBD2 identical over 10 bases. Germline lookup yields CDR1 MGHRA and CDR2 YSYEKL. The CDR3 runs 17 residues. With 4 bases clipped from V and 4 bases from J, the junction kept 10 bases outside the gene matches.

V gene TRBV18 combines with J gene TRBJ2-4; D possibly corresponds to TRBD1 (6 bases). V lost 0 bases to trimming and J lost 7 bases, with 13 bases between them. Germline V gene lookup returns CDR1 KGHSH and CDR2 LQKENI. This CDR3 region has 15 residues. The CDR3 region is CASSPPAGQGNIQYF. The CDR3 bases are TGTGCCAGCTCACCACCGGCAGGGCAGGGGAACATTCAGTACTTC.

This sequence joins TRBV19 and TRBJ2-7; possible D gene TRBD1, 6 bases. Germline CDR1 reads LNHDA; CDR2 reads SQIVND (reference sequence). The CDR3 loop spans 14 amino acids. The V end was cut by 3 bases, the J end by 4 bases, with 13 bases between. CDR3 residues: CASSIRVGGYEQYF. CDR3 DNA: TGTGCCAGTAGTATCCGAGTAGGGGGATACGAGCAGTACTTC. Based on the CDR3 plus reference TRBV19 and TRBJ2-7, the full variable domain is DGGITQSPKYLFRKEGQNVTLSCEQNLNHDAMYWYRQDPGQGLRLIYYSQIVNDFQKGDIAEGYSVSREKKESFPLTVTSAQKNPTAFYLCASSIRVGGYEQYFGPGTRLTVT.

This clone was observed a handful of times. The J gene is TRBJ1-5, the V gene TRBV7-9; tentatively, D is TRBD1 (5 bases). Trimming pared 0 bases from V and 5 bases from J, leaving 14 bases between. The CDR3 has 16 residues. From germline, CDR1 is SEHNR and CDR2 FQNEAQ (reference sequence). DNA for the CDR3: TGTGCCAGCAGCTTAGCGTTCGGCGGGGGGGATCAGCCCCAGCATTTT. This sequence encodes CASSLAFGGGDQPQHF.

The rearrangement joins TRBV9 to TRBJ1-1; TRBD1 matches at 7 bases. The trim removed 4 bases at V and 6 bases at J, leaving 6 bases unmatched. This CDR3 is built from 13 residues. CDR1 and CDR2 from the germline V gene are SGDLS and YYNGEE. The CDR3 nucleotides read TGTGCCAGCAGCCAGTCCGACAGGGCTGAAGCTTTCTTT. This sequence encodes CASSQSDRAEAFF.

The chain joins TRBV11-2 to TRBJ2-6; 9 bases are a match to TRBD1. Germline V lookup: CDR1 SGHAT, CDR2 FQNNGV. The CDR3 spans 17 residues. V dropped 5 bases and J dropped 0; count of bases not matched to a gene: 5. CDR3 in amino acids: CASSLTGGHSGANVLTF. The DNA for the CDR3 is TGTGCCAGCAGCCTGACAGGGGGTCACTCTGGGGCCAACGTCCTGACTTTC. Full variable domain (remainder filled in from reference TRBV11-2 and TRBJ2-6): EAGVAQSPRYKIIEKRQSVAFWCNPISGHATLYWYQQILGQGPKLLIQFQNNGVVDDSQLPKDRFSAERLKGVDSTLKIQPAKLEDSAVYLCASSLTGGHSGANVLTFGAGSRLTVL.

DNA of the CDR3: TGTGCCAGCAGCCAAACAGCCGGTGAAGCTTTCTTT. The encoded protein is CASSQTAGEAFF. The chain is built from TRBV3-1 (or the pseudogene TRBV3-2) and TRBJ1-1, with D unclear. V lost 2 bases, J lost 7 bases, and 8 bases lay in between. Germline CDR1 reads LGHDT; CDR2 reads YNNKEL (reference sequence). CDR3 length: 12 residues.

This clone was seen only once. The chain joins TRBV28 to TRBJ1-5; 8 positions agree with TRBD1. The V gene end was trimmed by 5 bases and the J gene end by 6 bases; junction bases not matched to a gene: 6. CDR1 is MDHEN and CDR2 is SYDVKM in the germline V gene. This CDR3 is 14 amino acids long. The CDR3 DNA reads as TGTGCCAGCAGTCCCGGGACAGGACGTCAGCCCCAGCATTTT. Protein product: CASSPGTGRQPQHF. The full variable domain, with the rest looked up from reference TRBV28 and TRBJ1-5, is DVKVTQSSRYLVKRTGEKVFLECVQDMDHENMFWYRQDPGLGLRLIYFSYDVKMKEKGDIPEGYSVSREKKERFSLILESASTNQTSMYLCASSPGTGRQPQHFGDGTRLSIL.

The rearrangement links TRBV2 to TRBJ1-5, with no clear D. The CDR3 is made up of 14 amino acids. The V gene lost 7 bases and the J gene lost 3 bases, with 13 bases spanning the gap. CDR1 and CDR2 from the germline V gene are SNHLY and FYNNEI. CDR3 loop: CASTEGRPNQPQHF. CDR3 nucleotide sequence: TGTGCCAGCACAGAGGGCAGGCCCAATCAGCCCCAGCATTTT.

The chain couples TRBV7-3 to TRBJ2-3; the D gene is possibly TRBD2 (6 bases). CDR3 size: 15 residues. The germline V gene has CDR1 SGHTA and CDR2 FQGTGA. Trimming left V 5 bases short and J 2 bases short, with 14 bases between. Written as DNA, the CDR3 is TGTGCCAGCAGCCCAGGAGGGACCCACACAGATACGCAGTATTTT. Translation: CASSPGGTHTDTQYF.

This chain links TRBV9 with TRBJ2-5; 8 bases align to TRBD1. The CDR3 has 14 amino acids. Germline values: CDR1 SGDLS, CDR2 YYNGEE. V lost 0 bases, J lost 3 bases, and 1 base stayed unmatched. This CDR3 is CASSVATGEETQYF. The CDR3 DNA reads TGTGCCAGCAGCGTAGCGACAGGGGAAGAGACCCAGTACTTC.

The chain couples TRBV24-1 to TRBJ1-1; no clear D gene. The CDR3 has 15 residues. V was cut by 1 base and J by 6 bases, with 14 bases left in between. Germline V gene lookup returns CDR1 KGHDR and CDR2 SFDVKD. This CDR3 is CATSDLRRSGAEAFF. The CDR3 DNA reads TGTGCCACCAGTGATTTAAGAAGGAGCGGGGCTGAAGCTTTCTTT.

The chain uses TRBV21-1 and TRBJ1-1. TRBV21-1 is given as a pseudogene. This CDR3 is 15 amino acids long. The CDR3 DNA reads as TGTGCCAGCAGCAAAGGTTTATCGAGAAACACTGAAGCTTTCTTT. It encodes CASSKGLSRNTEAFF.

This chain's CDR3 is CASSTTGGSSGNTIYF. DNA for the CDR3: TGTGCCAGCAGTACGACAGGGGGCTCATCTGGAAACACCATATATTTT. The chain has TRBV5-4 and TRBJ1-3; TRBD1 matches at 10 bases. From germline, CDR1 is SGHNT and CDR2 YYREEE (reference sequence). Trimming removed 5 bases from V and 1 base from J; junction bases left unmatched: 6. The CDR3 contains 16 residues. The whole variable domain, filled in from reference TRBV5-4 and TRBJ1-3, reads ETGVTQSPTHLIKTRGQQVTLRCSSQSGHNTVSWYQQALGQGPQFIFQYYREEENGRGNFPPRFSGLQFPNYSSELNVNALELDDSALYLCASSTTGGSSGNTIYFGEGSWLTVV.

The chain joins TRBV28 to TRBJ1-2; 7 nucleotides line up with TRBD1. Trimming cost V 6 bases and J 8 bases; bases outside gene matches: 15. CDR1 and CDR2 (germline): MDHEN, SYDVKM. The CDR3 has 15 amino acids. DNA for the CDR3: TGTGCCAGCAGCCTAAGACAGGGTACCTGGGGAGGCTACACCTTC. Translating gives CASSLRQGTWGGYTF.

V is TRBV7-2 and J is TRBJ1-6; 10 bases align to TRBD1. The CDR3 length is 16 residues. The V segment lost 5 bases and the J segment 9 bases; nucleotides outside the gene matches: 10. Germline CDR1 and CDR2: SGHTA and FQGNSA. The CDR3 nucleotides read TGTGCCAGCAGCACACGTCCGGGACAGGGGTTTTCACCCCTCCACTTT. Protein: CASSTRPGQGFSPLHF.

V and J are TRBV7-2 and TRBJ2-7; 10 positions agree with TRBD1. In germline, CDR1 is SGHTA, CDR2 FQGNSA. V trimming: 2 bases; J trimming: 2 bases; junction bases outside the gene matches: 6. This CDR3 contains 16 residues. In DNA, the CDR3 is TGTGCCAGCAGCTTAATGATCGGACAGGGGGCCTACGAGCAGTACTTC. Translation gives CASSLMIGQGAYEQYF.

This clone was observed once. The chain's CDR3 is CAWSSSGQETQYF. The CDR3 coding sequence is TGTGCCTGGAGTTCAAGCGGTCAAGAGACCCAGTACTTC. V is TRBV30 and J is TRBJ2-5, with a possible D match to TRBD2 (5 bases). Trimming took 2 bases from V and 2 from J, leaving 9 bases between them. The CDR3 contains 13 residues. The germline V gene has CDR1 GTSNPN and CDR2 SVGIG (reference sequence).

J is TRBJ2-2 and V is TRBV4-3; D is uncertain. The CDR3 spans 15 residues. V lost 1 base, J lost 2 bases, and 8 bases lay in between. Per the germline V gene, CDR1 is LGHNA and CDR2 is YSLEER. The CDR3 nucleotides are TGCGCCAGCAGCCAAGGAGGAATCAACACCGGGGAGCTGTTTTTT. This gives the protein CASSQGGINTGELFF.

This rearrangement joins TRBV3-1 (or the pseudogene TRBV3-2) to TRBJ2-7; D is ambiguous. V lost 3 bases to trimming and J lost 0 bases, with 9 bases between them. Germline assignment: CDR1 LGHDT and CDR2 YNNKEL (reference sequence). This CDR3 has 14 amino acids. The CDR3 nucleotides read TGTGCCAGCAGCCAGGGCAGGAACTCCTACGAGCAGTACTTC. Protein: CASSQGRNSYEQYF.

The chain carries TRBV7-9 and TRBJ1-4; 8 nucleotides match TRBD1. This CDR3 is built from 15 residues. CDR1 SEHNR and CDR2 FQNEAQ come from the germline V gene (reference sequence). V shed 1 base, J shed 2 bases, and the junction held 0 bases outside the gene matches. Here the CDR3 reads CASSLGQGTNEKLFF. The CDR3 DNA follows: TGTGCCAGCAGCTTAGGACAGGGGACTAATGAAAAACTGTTTTTT.

This clone was found a few times. The V gene is TRBV28, the J gene TRBJ1-3, with no clear D. CDR1 and CDR2 (germline): MDHEN, SYDVKM. This CDR3 region has 16 residues. The V gene lost 5 bases and the J gene lost 4 bases, with 18 bases spanning the gap. CDR3 nucleotides: TGTGCCAGCAGTCCCTTTTGGGCAACTAGGGGAAACACCATATATTTT. Translation gives CASSPFWATRGNTIYF.